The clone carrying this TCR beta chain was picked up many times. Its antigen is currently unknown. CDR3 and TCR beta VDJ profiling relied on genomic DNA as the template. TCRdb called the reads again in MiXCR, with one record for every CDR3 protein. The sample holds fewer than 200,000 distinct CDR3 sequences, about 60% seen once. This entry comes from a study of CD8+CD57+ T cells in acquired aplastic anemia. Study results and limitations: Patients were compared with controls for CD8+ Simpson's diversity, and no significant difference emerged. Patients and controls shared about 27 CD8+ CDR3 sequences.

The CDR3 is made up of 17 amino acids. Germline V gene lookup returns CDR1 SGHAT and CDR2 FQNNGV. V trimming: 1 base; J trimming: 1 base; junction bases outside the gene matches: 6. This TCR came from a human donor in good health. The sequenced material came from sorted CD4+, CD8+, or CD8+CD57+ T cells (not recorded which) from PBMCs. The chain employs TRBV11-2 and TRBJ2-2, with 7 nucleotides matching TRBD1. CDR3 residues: CASSLVFGTENTGELFF. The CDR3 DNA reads TGTGCCAGCAGCTTAGTATTCGGGACAGAGAACACCGGGGAGCTGTTTTTT.